This T cell receptor (beta chain) was captured by sequencing in a study of metastatic and nonmetastatic thyroid tumors. Background on the study: Repertoire comparison spanned blood and tumor or nodule tissue of malignant and benign thyroid patients.

From the PCR reads, TCRdb re-called clones with MiXCR. The sample lists under 8,500 clones; approximately 40% were seen once. Treatment of any kind had been given to no patient before thyroid surgery. Germline CDR1 and CDR2: SGHNT and YYREEE (reference sequence). The J segment lost 4 bases and the V segment lost 4 bases, leaving 9 bases of the junction unmatched. This CDR3 has 16 amino acids. Sequencing was carried out using tumor tissue. The sequence came from a female donor with papillary thyroid cancer or a benign thyroid nodule (not recorded which). Some clones in this sample may be carry-over from other donors' samples. V gene TRBV5-4 combines with J gene TRBJ2-3; 10 bases are a match to TRBD1. The CDR3 loop is CASSLGQGNPSDTQYF. The CDR3, as DNA: TGTGCCAGCAGCCTGGGACAGGGGAATCCATCAGATACGCAGTATTTT.